The 15 T cell receptor beta chains below were found in one sample sequenced in a study of T cell responses to AZD1222 COVID-19 vaccine (dated by TCRdb to 2020 to 2023). The time point label of this sample denotes: baseline before first vaccination. The receptor library was made with the immunoSEQ multiplex PCR assay. Held by TCRdb, this immuneACCESS table contains in-frame sequences only and omits some clones. Under half of the omission traces to an unresolved V gene where checked; the cause of the rest is unknown. For this sample the table gives more than 150,000 clones, of which less than 95% were detected only once. The top ten clonotypes cover 1.5% of the sample. The starting material was peripheral blood, obtained on day 0 of AZD1222 vaccination. The receptors stem from an adult in good health.

This clone was counted only a few times. The rearrangement uses TRBV18 and TRBJ1-5, with D unclear. With 2 bases removed from V and 4 bases from J, the gap between germline ends came to 6 bases. Germline V gives CDR1 KGHSH, CDR2 LQKENI. CDR3 length: 13 amino acids. The CDR3, as DNA: TGTGCCAGCTCACCAAAGGGTAATCAGCCCCAGCATTTT. Its translation is CASSPKGNQPQHF. The variable domain in full, with the rest retrieved from reference TRBV18 and TRBJ1-5, is NAGVMQNPRHLVRRRGQEARLRCSPMKGHSHVYWYRQLPEEGLKFMVYLQKENIIDESGMPKERFSAEFPKEGPSILRIQQVVRGDSAAYFCASSPKGNQPQHFGDGTRLSIL.

This chain uses TRBV11-1 with TRBJ2-1; tentatively, D is TRBD1 (5 bases). Germline values: CDR1 SGHAT, CDR2 FQDESV (reference sequence). The V end was cut by 5 bases, the J end by 6 bases, with 11 bases between. The CDR3 covers 13 residues. CDR3 sequence: CASSLQDSNEQFF. The CDR3 DNA sequence: TGTGCCAGCAGCCTACAGGATTCCAATGAGCAGTTCTTC.

The CDR3 region has the DNA TGTGCCACCAGTGACCCCTCCGGAAAACTGTTTTTT. This sequence encodes CATSDPSGKLFF. V gene TRBV24-1 combines with J gene TRBJ1-4; D is unresolved. Germline V lookup: CDR1 KGHDR, CDR2 SFDVKD. The V gene lost 4 bases and the J gene lost 10 bases, with 9 bases spanning the gap. This CDR3 contains 12 residues.

This clone was picked up a small number of times. The chain joins TRBV5-4 to TRBJ1-2; D gene ambiguous. CDR1 and CDR2 from the germline V gene are SGHNT and YYREEE (reference sequence). V was cut by 3 bases and J by 2 bases, with 11 bases left in between. CDR3 length: 14 amino acids. CDR3 coding DNA: TGTGCCAGCAGCTCCGCCACACCGAACTATGGCTACACCTTC. Translating it yields CASSSATPNYGYTF.

This clone was seen a single time. The V gene is TRBV14, the J gene TRBJ2-7; D perhaps matches TRBD1 (5 bases). There are 13 residues in the CDR3. V lost 4 bases and J 3 bases, leaving 10 bases between the germline ends. Germline-derived CDR1 and CDR2 are SGHDN and FVKESK. The CDR3 reads CASSPRVGYEQYF. CDR3 bases: TGTGCCAGCAGCCCCAGGGTGGGCTACGAGCAGTACTTC.

The V call is TRBV18, the J call TRBJ1-1; D is unclear. V lost 2 bases and J 1 base, leaving 8 bases between the germline ends. The CDR3 loop spans 14 amino acids. Germline-derived CDR1 and CDR2 are KGHSH and LQKENI. The CDR3 protein is CASSPTAGNTEAFF. For the CDR3, the DNA is TGTGCCAGCTCACCAACGGCAGGGAACACTGAAGCTTTCTTT.

This chain joins TRBV24-1 and TRBJ1-1; no reliable D call. Germline V gene data show CDR1 as KGHDR and CDR2 as SFDVKD. Trimming cost V 1 base and J 4 bases, with 6 bases left between them. The CDR3 contains 13 residues. This CDR3 reads CATSDLLSTEAFF. The CDR3 coding sequence is TGTGCCACCAGTGATTTACTAAGCACTGAAGCTTTCTTT.

This chain links TRBV19 with TRBJ1-3; 10 bases line up with TRBD1. Trimming removed 6 bases from V and 7 bases from J; junction bases left unmatched: 9. Germline V gene lookup returns CDR1 LNHDA and CDR2 SQIVND (reference sequence). There are 15 residues in the CDR3. The DNA of the CDR3 is TGTGCCAGTAGCCCGACAGGGGGCTCGGTCAACACCATATATTTT. This codes for CASSPTGGSVNTIYF.

This chain uses TRBV7-9 with TRBJ1-6, with D possibly being TRBD1 (5 bases). This CDR3 is 15 amino acids long. V was clipped by 2 bases and J by 7 bases, with 12 bases between them. CDR1 SEHNR and CDR2 FQNEAQ come from the germline V gene (reference sequence). The CDR3 coding sequence is TGTGCCAGCAGCTTAATGGGGGGTAGCAATTCACCCCTCCACTTT. As protein: CASSLMGGSNSPLHF.

Comment on this clone: Other DNA sequences in this specimen translate into the identical CDR3. V and J are TRBV5-1 and TRBJ1-3; D is ambiguous. Trimming took 4 bases from V and 4 from J, leaving 6 bases between them. This CDR3 has 12 residues. From germline, CDR1 is SGHRS and CDR2 YFSETQ. CDR3 coding DNA: TGCGCCAGCAGCCCGGCGGGAAACACCATATATTTT. Its protein is CASSPAGNTIYF. Looking up the rest from reference TRBV5-1 and TRBJ1-3 gives the full variable domain: KAGVTQTPRYLIKTRGQQVTLSCSPISGHRSVSWYQQTPGQGLQFLFEYFSETQRNKGNFPGRFSGRQFSNSRSEMNVSTLELGDSALYLCASSPAGNTIYFGEGSWLTVV.

This clone came up a few times. This chain joins TRBV5-6 and TRBJ2-7, with 8 bases fitting TRBD1. The CDR3 extends over 13 amino acids. The V gene's germline CDR1 is SGHDT and CDR2 YYEEEE. Losses at the gene ends were 6 bases for V and 7 bases for J; bases not matched to a gene: 9. CDR3 loop: CASNRGQGLEQYF. CDR3 coding DNA: TGTGCCAGCAACCGAGGACAGGGTTTGGAGCAGTACTTC.

The chain links TRBV6-2 or TRBV6-3 to TRBJ2-1, with 9 bases fitting TRBD2. The trim removed 2 bases at V and 5 bases at J, leaving 4 bases unmatched. The length of the CDR3 is 15 residues. The germline V gene encodes CDR1 MNHEY and CDR2 SVGEGT. Written as DNA, the CDR3 is TGTGCCAGCAGTTACCTGGTAGCGGGGGACAATGAGCAGTTCTTC. Encoded protein: CASSYLVAGDNEQFF.

The V and J genes are TRBV28 and TRBJ1-5, with TRBD1 as a possible D gene (6 bases). This CDR3 has 13 residues. Germline V gives CDR1 MDHEN, CDR2 SYDVKM. Trimming pared 6 bases from V and 0 bases from J, leaving 6 bases between. The CDR3 DNA sequence: TGTGCCAGCAGGGGACATAGCAATCAGCCCCAGCATTTT. It encodes CASRGHSNQPQHF. The variable domain in full, completed from reference TRBV28 and TRBJ1-5, reads DVKVTQSSRYLVKRTGEKVFLECVQDMDHENMFWYRQDPGLGLRLIYFSYDVKMKEKGDIPEGYSVSREKKERFSLILESASTNQTSMYLCASRGHSNQPQHFGDGTRLSIL.

V is TRBV27 and J is TRBJ2-1, with 8 bases aligning to TRBD1. Looked up from germline, CDR1 is MNHEY and CDR2 is SMNVEV (reference sequence). V gave up 4 bases and J gave up 5 bases; unmatched junction bases: 4. The CDR3 has 14 amino acids. CDR3 residues: CASSSWTGHNEQFF. The CDR3 DNA reads as TGTGCCAGCAGTTCCTGGACAGGGCACAATGAGCAGTTCTTC.

The genes are TRBV18 and TRBJ1-6; D ambiguous. Germline values: CDR1 KGHSH, CDR2 LQKENI. Trimming took off 3 bases at V and 5 bases at J, with 14 bases between the two ends. The CDR3 is made up of 16 amino acids. CDR3 sequence: CASSPPRTVNNSPLHF. CDR3 in DNA: TGTGCCAGCTCACCTCCCCGGACGGTAAATAATTCACCCCTCCACTTT.